This TCR beta chain was retrieved from a study of blood T cells in healthy people across ages. CDR3 length: 13 residues. CDR1 is MNHEY and CDR2 is SVGAGI in the germline V gene. This clonotype showed up just once. Primed by a sample-barcoded 5' primer and a J-beta primer mix, a second PCR proceeded for about 6 to 11 cycles. TCRdb analysed the 5' RACE reads with MiXCR anew, one entry per CDR3 protein. The sample consists of about 1 million distinct CDR3 sequences, 40% to 55% of them appearing once. The V gene is TRBV6-5, the J gene TRBJ2-5; perhaps D is TRBD1 or TRBD2 (5 bases each). The end of the DNA aligns better with TRBJ2-7, so the J call may be wrong. This sequence originates from a woman aged 60-75 years in good health. Sequencing was performed on blood. The chain's CDR3 is CASIAGTTGEQYF. CDR3 sequence (DNA): TGTGCCAGCATAGCAGGGACCACCGGCGAGCAGTACTTC.